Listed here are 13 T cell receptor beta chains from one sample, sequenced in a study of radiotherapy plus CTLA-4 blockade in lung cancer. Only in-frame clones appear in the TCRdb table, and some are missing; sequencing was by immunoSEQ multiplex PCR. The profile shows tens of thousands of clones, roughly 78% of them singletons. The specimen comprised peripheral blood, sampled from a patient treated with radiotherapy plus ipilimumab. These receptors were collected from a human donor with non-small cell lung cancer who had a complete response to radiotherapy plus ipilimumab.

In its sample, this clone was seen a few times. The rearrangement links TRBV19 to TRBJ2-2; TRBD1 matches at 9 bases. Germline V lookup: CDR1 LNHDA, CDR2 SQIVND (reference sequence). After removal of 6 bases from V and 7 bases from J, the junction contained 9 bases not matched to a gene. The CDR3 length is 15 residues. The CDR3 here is CASRPGTGSSGELFF. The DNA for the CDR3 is TGTGCCAGTAGACCCGGGACAGGGTCTAGCGGGGAGCTGTTTTTT.

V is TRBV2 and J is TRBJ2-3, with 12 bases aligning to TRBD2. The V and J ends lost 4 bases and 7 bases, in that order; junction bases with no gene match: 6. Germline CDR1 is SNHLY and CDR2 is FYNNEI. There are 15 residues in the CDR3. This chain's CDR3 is CASSGRLAGVNTQYF. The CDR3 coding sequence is TGTGCCAGCAGTGGGCGACTAGCGGGAGTAAATACGCAGTATTTT.

CDR3 protein: CAWSVGRGPFGTDTQYF. In DNA form, the CDR3 reads TGTGCCTGGAGTGTTGGTAGGGGGCCCTTCGGCACAGATACGCAGTATTTT. This chain links TRBV30 with TRBJ2-3, with 7 positions matching TRBD1. V was pared by 0 bases and J by 1 base, with 10 bases of the junction left unmatched. The CDR3 covers 17 residues. Per germline, CDR1 GTSNPN and CDR2 SVGIG (reference sequence). The full variable domain, rest sourced from reference TRBV30 and TRBJ2-3, is SQTIHQWPATLVQPVGSPLSLECTVEGTSNPNLYWYRQAAGRGLQLLFYSVGIGQISSEVPQNLSASRPQDRQFILSSKKLLLSDSGFYLCAWSVGRGPFGTDTQYFGPGTRLTVL.

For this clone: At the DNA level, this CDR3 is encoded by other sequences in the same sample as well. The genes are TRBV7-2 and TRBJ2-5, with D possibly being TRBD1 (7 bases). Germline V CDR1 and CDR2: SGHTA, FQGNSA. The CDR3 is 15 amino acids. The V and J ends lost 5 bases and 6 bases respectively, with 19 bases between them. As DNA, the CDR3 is TGTGCCAGCAGCCCAGGGGGGTCAAGGGAGAAGACCCAGTACTTC. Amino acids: CASSPGGSREKTQYF.

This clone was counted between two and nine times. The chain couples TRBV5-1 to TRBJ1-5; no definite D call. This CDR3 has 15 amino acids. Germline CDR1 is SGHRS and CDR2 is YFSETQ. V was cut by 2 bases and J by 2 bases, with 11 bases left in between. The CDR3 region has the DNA TGCGCCAGCAGCTTAGGTCTTTCTGGCAATCAGCCCCAGCATTTT. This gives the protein CASSLGLSGNQPQHF.

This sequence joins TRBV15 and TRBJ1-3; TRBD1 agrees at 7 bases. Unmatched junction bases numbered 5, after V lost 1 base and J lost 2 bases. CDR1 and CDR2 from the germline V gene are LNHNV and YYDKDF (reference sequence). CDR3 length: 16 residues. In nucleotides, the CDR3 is TGTGCCACCAGCAGAGGAGGGCAGGGGGCTGGAAACACCATATATTTT. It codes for CATSRGGQGAGNTIYF.

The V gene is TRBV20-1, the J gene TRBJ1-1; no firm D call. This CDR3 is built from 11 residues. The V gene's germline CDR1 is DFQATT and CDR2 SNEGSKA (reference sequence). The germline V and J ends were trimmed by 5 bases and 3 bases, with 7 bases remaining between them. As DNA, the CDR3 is TGCAGTGCTGCCGGGGACACTGAAGCTTTCTTT. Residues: CSAAGDTEAFF.

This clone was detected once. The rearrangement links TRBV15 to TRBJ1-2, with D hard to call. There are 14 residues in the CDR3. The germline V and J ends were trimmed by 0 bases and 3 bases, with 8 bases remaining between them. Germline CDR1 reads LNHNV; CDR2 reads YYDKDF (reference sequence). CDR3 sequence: CATSRDLGDYGYTF. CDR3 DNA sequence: TGTGCCACCAGCAGAGATCTGGGTGACTATGGCTACACCTTC.

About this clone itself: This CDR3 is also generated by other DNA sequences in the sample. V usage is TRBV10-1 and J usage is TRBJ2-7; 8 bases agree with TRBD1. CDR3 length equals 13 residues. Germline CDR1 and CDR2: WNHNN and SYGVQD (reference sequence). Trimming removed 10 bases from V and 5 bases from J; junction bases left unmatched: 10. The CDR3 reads CATPIQGANEQYF. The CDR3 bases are TGCGCCACCCCGATCCAGGGGGCAAACGAGCAGTACTTC.

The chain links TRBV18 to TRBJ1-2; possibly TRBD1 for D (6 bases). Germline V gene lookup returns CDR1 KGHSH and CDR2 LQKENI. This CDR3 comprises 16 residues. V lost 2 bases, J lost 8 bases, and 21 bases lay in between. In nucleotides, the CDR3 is TGTGCCAGCTCACCAGGATATACAAAGCCAGGGGACGGCTACACCTTC. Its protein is CASSPGYTKPGDGYTF.

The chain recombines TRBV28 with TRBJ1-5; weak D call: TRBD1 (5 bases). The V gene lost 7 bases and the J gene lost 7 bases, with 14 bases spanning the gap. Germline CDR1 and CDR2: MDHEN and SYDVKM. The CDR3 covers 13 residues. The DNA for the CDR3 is TGTGCCAGCACCGGGACCTTTGGGCAGCCCCAGCATTTT. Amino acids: CASTGTFGQPQHF.

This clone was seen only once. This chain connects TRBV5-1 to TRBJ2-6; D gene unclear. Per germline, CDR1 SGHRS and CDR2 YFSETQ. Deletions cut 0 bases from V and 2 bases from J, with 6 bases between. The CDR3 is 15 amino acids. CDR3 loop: CASSLGGTGANVLTF. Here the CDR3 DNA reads TGCGCCAGCAGCTTGGGTGGTACTGGGGCCAACGTCCTGACTTTC.

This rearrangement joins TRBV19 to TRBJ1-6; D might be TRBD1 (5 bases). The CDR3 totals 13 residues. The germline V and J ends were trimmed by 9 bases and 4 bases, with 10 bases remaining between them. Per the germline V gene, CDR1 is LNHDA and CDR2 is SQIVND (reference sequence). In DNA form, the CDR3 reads TGTGCCAGCAATCAGGGATATAATTCACCCCTCCACTTT. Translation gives CASNQGYNSPLHF.